A single TCR beta chain is shown here with its context. The repertoire was sequenced with immunoSEQ multiplex PCR; TCRdb's copy has only in-frame clones and lacks some. The sample has approximately 150,000 clones, about 89% seen once. Germline CDR1 reads MDHEN; CDR2 reads SYDVKM. Trimming took 8 bases from V and 2 from J, leaving 17 bases between them. The CDR3 runs to 15 residues. The sample is drawn from a study of control samples from healthy donors and cancer patients. The TCR sequence derives from a man aged 25-40 years in good health. The sample consisted of blood. V usage is TRBV28 and J usage is TRBJ2-3; TRBD2 is a possible D gene (5 bases). The CDR3, as DNA: TGTGCCAGCCAAGAGGGCGGAGCCTACACAGATACGCAGTATTTT. This translates into CASQEGGAYTDTQYF.